This TCR beta chain was captured by sequencing in a study of monozygotic twins with inflammatory bowel disease. Whole-study results and caveats: Compared with healthy co-twins, IBD patients showed reduced TCRbeta repertoire diversity by inverse Simpson. Compared with healthy twins, IBD patients shared fewer clonotypes with others, especially with disease activity.

TCRdb reprocessed the 5' RACE reads and reports one entry per CDR3 protein, with no DNA. This sample contains approximately 210,000 distinct CDR3 sequences. As for this clonotype: Its antigen remains unidentified.

Germline V CDR1 and CDR2: KGHSH, LQKENI. The CDR3 runs to 15 residues. The chain uses TRBV18 and TRBJ2-7; with no DNA, the TCRdb D assignment of TRBD2 cannot be verified. The clonotype originates from a human donor with ulcerative colitis or Crohn's disease, or a healthy co-twin of an affected twin (not recorded which). Sample: blood. The CDR3 sequence: CASSPRAGPIDEQYF.